Listed below are T cell receptor beta chains from one sample, sequenced in a study of shared clonotypes between healthy human individuals. The protocol was immunoSEQ multiplex PCR, while the TCRdb copy is restricted to in-frame clones and leaves out a portion. The data hold over 2 million clones, with just under 95% observed a single time. Sequencing input: naive CD4+ T cells from PBMCs. These receptors came from a man between 18 and 35 years old in good health. Some clones in this sample may be carry-over from other donors' samples. The CDR3 runs from the conserved cysteine through the conserved F or W. D genes are given only for firm matches. Clone size appears in some rows only: once, few, many, or a class for an expanded clone.

D gene,clone size,J gene,V gene,CDR3 protein,CDR3 DNA
.,.,TRBJ2-5,TRBV9,CASSVARTPETQYF,TGTGCCAGCAGCGTAGCCAGGACCCCGGAGACCCAGTACTTC
.,.,TRBJ1-2,TRBV28,CASSYVGGGGYTF,TGTGCCAGCAGTTATGTGGGGGGCGGAGGCTACACCTTC
TRBD1,.,TRBJ1-5,TRBV28,CASFPRQGARQPQHF,TGTGCCTCGTTCCCTAGACAGGGGGCGCGGCAGCCCCAGCATTTT
.,.,TRBJ1-3,TRBV2,CASSEDGLGIGNTIYF,TGTGCCAGCAGTGAAGATGGTTTAGGCATAGGAAACACCATATATTTT
TRBD1,.,TRBJ1-2,TRBV19,CASSALDREFSGYTF,TGTGCCAGTAGTGCCCTGGACAGGGAGTTCAGTGGCTACACCTTC
TRBD2,.,TRBJ2-3,TRBV28,CASSPYPSGRTDTQYF,TGTGCCAGCAGTCCCTACCCTAGCGGGAGGACAGATACGCAGTATTTT
TRBD2,.,TRBJ2-1,TRBV12-5,CASGLVRLASGTGEQFF,TGTGCTAGTGGTTTGGTGCGGTTGGCTAGCGGGACGGGTGAGCAGTTCTTC
.,.,TRBJ1-4,TRBV7-2,CASSPHRVEKLFF,TGTGCCAGCAGCCCCCATAGGGTAGAAAAACTGTTTTTT
.,.,TRBJ2-2,TRBV19,CASTPGPSLWTGELFF,TGTGCCAGTACCCCAGGCCCTTCCCTGTGGACCGGGGAGCTGTTTTTT
.,.,TRBJ1-2,TRBV4-1,CASSQGQDFNYGYTF,TGCGCCAGCAGCCAAGGGCAGGATTTTAACTATGGCTACACCTTC
TRBD1,once,TRBJ2-2,TRBV27,CASSLRTGGRTNTGELFF,TGTGCCAGCAGTTTACGGACAGGGGGCCGTACGAACACCGGGGAGCTGTTTTTT
.,.,TRBJ1-2,TRBV29-1,CSFHNTGENGYTF,TGCAGCTTCCACAACACCGGGGAAAATGGCTACACCTTC
.,.,TRBJ2-4,TRBV27,CASSPWRLAKNIQYF,TGTGCCAGCAGCCCCTGGAGGCTGGCCAAAAACATTCAGTACTTC
.,.,TRBJ1-5,TRBV6-5,CASSGERNQPQHF,TGTGCCAGCAGTGGGGAGAGGAATCAGCCCCAGCATTTT
.,few,TRBJ2-3,TRBV5-1,CASSLGTEEITDTQYF,TGCGCCAGCAGCTTAGGGACGGAGGAGATCACAGATACGCAGTATTTT
TRBD2,.,TRBJ2-1,TRBV6-1,CASTRLAGEEQFF,TGTGCCAGCACCAGACTAGCGGGAGAAGAGCAGTTCTTC
.,.,TRBJ1-5,TRBV10-2,CASSLGLNQPQHF,TGCGCCAGCAGCCTCGGACTCAATCAGCCCCAGCATTTT
.,.,TRBJ2-5,TRBV30,CAWSVQGGRRGETQYF,TGTGCCTGGAGTGTACAAGGAGGGAGAAGAGGGGAGACCCAGTACTTC
.,.,TRBJ1-1,TRBV7-9,CASSSNTEAFF,TGTGCCAGCAGCTCAAACACTGAAGCTTTCTTT
.,once,TRBJ2-6,TRBV6-5,CASSYSQSSGANVLTF,TGTGCCAGCAGTTACAGTCAGAGCTCTGGGGCCAACGTCCTGACTTTC
.,few,TRBJ1-1,TRBV30,CAWSLDSGTEAFF,TGTGCCTGGAGTCTCGACAGTGGCACTGAAGCTTTCTTT
TRBD1,few,TRBJ1-1,TRBV30,CAWKGQEEAFF,TGTGCCTGGAAGGGACAGGAAGAAGCTTTCTTT
.,.,TRBJ2-2,TRBV28,CASSLGLPGELFF,TGTGCCAGCAGTTTGGGGCTTCCCGGGGAGCTGTTTTTT
.,.,TRBJ2-4,TRBV7-2,CASSLWRPAKNIQYF,TGTGCCAGCTCCCTGTGGAGACCCGCCAAAAACATTCAGTACTTC
.,.,TRBJ1-4,TRBV5-6,CASSFQGGDEKLFF,TGTGCCAGCAGTTTTCAGGGCGGGGATGAAAAACTGTTTTTT
.,.,TRBJ1-1,TRBV5-1,CASSLEPSGNTEAFF,TGCGCCAGCAGCTTGGAGCCGTCGGGGAACACTGAAGCTTTCTTT
.,.,TRBJ2-5,TRBV27,CASSLSVGETQYF,TGTGCCAGCAGTTTAAGCGTGGGGGAGACCCAGTACTTC
.,.,TRBJ2-7,TRBV9,CASSVGPTADHEQYF,TGTGCCAGCAGCGTAGGTCCAACTGCCGACCACGAGCAGTACTTC
TRBD2,.,TRBJ2-1,TRBV27,CASSLAGYNEQFF,TGTGCCAGCAGTCTAGCGGGGTACAATGAGCAGTTCTTC
TRBD1,.,TRBJ1-6,TRBV28,CASSFRQGSPLHF,TGTGCCAGCAGTTTTCGACAGGGTTCACCCCTCCACTTT
TRBD1,.,TRBJ2-4,TRBV9,CASSVGTGASVQYF,TGTGCCAGCAGCGTAGGGACAGGTGCTTCAGTTCAGTACTTC